This entry concerns a single T cell receptor (beta chain). A read error may produce the germline difference seen at one junction end. It was patients with CD8+CD57+ cell expansion by flow cytometry who were chosen for sequencing. Germline assignment: CDR1 SGHVS and CDR2 FQNEAQ. The CDR3 consists of 14 residues. This sample was taken from a study of CD8+CD57+ T cells in acquired aplastic anemia. Investigators profiled TCR beta VDJ and CDR3 from genomic DNA template. TCRdb called the reads again in MiXCR, with one record for every CDR3 protein. The profile covers fewer than 300,000 distinct CDR3 sequences, with roughly 82% appearing a single time and about 41% taken by the ten largest.

The chain recombines TRBV7-8 with TRBJ2-5; D may be TRBD1 or TRBD2 (6 bases each). This receptor was identified in a human donor with aplastic anemia. The sequenced material came from sorted CD4+, CD8+, or CD8+CD57+ T cells (not recorded which) from PBMCs. The CDR3 DNA follows: TGTGCCAGCGGCTTAGGGGGAGGCCCCGATACCCAGTATTTC. Its protein product is CASGLGGGPDTQYF. The full variable domain, its missing parts supplied by reference TRBV7-8 and TRBJ2-5, is GAGVSQSPRYKVAKRGQDVALRCDPISGHVSLFWYQQALGQGPEFLTYFQNEAQLDKSGLPSDRFFAERPEGSVSTLKIQRTQQEDSAVYLCASGLGGGPDTQYFGPGTRLLVL.